These 7 T cell receptor beta chains were all obtained from the same sample, sequenced in a study of T cell repertoires in cytomegalovirus infection. These receptors' antigens are unknown. TCRdb passed the reads through MiXCR, listing each CDR3 protein once. The sample carries about 160,000 distinct CDR3 sequences, roughly 21% recorded once. The sample here was CD8+ T cells from cultured PBMCs, taken from culture after CMV antigen stimulation. These receptors were obtained from a human donor in good health (CMV status not recorded). Some clones in this sample may be carry-over from other donors' samples.

The CDR3 nucleotides are TGTGCCAGCAACGACCCGAATACGGAGACCCAGTACTTC. This codes for CASNDPNTETQYF. The chain employs TRBV6-5 and TRBJ2-5; D gene uncertain. The V end lost 7 bases, the J end lost 5 bases, and 14 bases lay between the germline ends. Germline V gene lookup returns CDR1 MNHEY and CDR2 SVGAGI. This CDR3 is built from 13 residues.

On this clonotype itself: Germline is not matched at one junction end, which may reflect a read error. This sequence joins TRBV6-5 and TRBJ1-3, with D possibly being TRBD1 (5 bases). In germline, CDR1 is MNHEY, CDR2 SVGAGI. CDR3 size: 16 residues. CDR3 in amino acids: CATSALFRDSRNTIYF. The CDR3 DNA reads TGTGCCACCTCGGCGCTATTCCGGGACTCTCGAAACACCATATATTTT.

V gene TRBV7-9 combines with J gene TRBJ2-7; D call uncertain. This CDR3 is 13 amino acids long. V lost 2 bases to trimming and J lost 3 bases, with 8 bases between them. Germline-derived CDR1 and CDR2 are SEHNR and FQNEAQ (reference sequence). CDR3 region: CASSLLLDYEQYF. CDR3 nucleotides: TGTGCCAGCAGCTTACTGCTGGACTACGAGCAGTACTTC.

This clonotype came up many times. The gene calls are TRBV4-1 and TRBJ2-3; perhaps D is TRBD1 or TRBD2 (5 bases each). Trimming took off 2 bases at V and 2 bases at J, with 11 bases between the two ends. Looked up from germline, CDR1 is MGHRA and CDR2 is YSYEKL. This CDR3 is built from 15 residues. The CDR3 reads CASSQLAGLTDTQYF. The CDR3 DNA reads as TGCGCCAGCAGCCAACTAGCAGGGCTCACAGATACGCAGTATTTT.

This chain joins TRBV9 and TRBJ2-5; D is unresolved. This CDR3 has 14 residues. The germline gives CDR1 SGDLS, CDR2 YYNGEE. Trimming removed 2 bases from V and 4 bases from J, with 12 bases in between. CDR3 DNA: TGTGCCAGCAGCGTGGACGGAGCGCCAGAGACCCAGTACTTC. Translating gives CASSVDGAPETQYF.

This sequence joins TRBV11-2 and TRBJ2-3, with no clear D. The V gene lost 1 base and the J gene lost 2 bases, with 7 bases spanning the gap. The CDR3 loop spans 14 amino acids. Germline V CDR1 and CDR2: SGHAT, FQNNGV. The CDR3 region has the DNA TGTGCCAGCAGCTTAGGCCTCATCACAGATACGCAGTATTTT. Its protein is CASSLGLITDTQYF.

This clonotype came up a few times. The CDR3 here is CASSYYGVSNTEAFF. The CDR3 nucleotides read TGTGCCAGCAGTTACTATGGAGTCAGCAACACTGAAGCTTTCTTT. The chain links TRBV6-6 to TRBJ1-1; D gene unclear. The V gene lost 1 base and the J gene lost 2 bases, with 11 bases spanning the gap. The germline CDR1 and CDR2 sequences are MNHNY and SVGAGI (reference sequence). The CDR3 length is 15 residues.